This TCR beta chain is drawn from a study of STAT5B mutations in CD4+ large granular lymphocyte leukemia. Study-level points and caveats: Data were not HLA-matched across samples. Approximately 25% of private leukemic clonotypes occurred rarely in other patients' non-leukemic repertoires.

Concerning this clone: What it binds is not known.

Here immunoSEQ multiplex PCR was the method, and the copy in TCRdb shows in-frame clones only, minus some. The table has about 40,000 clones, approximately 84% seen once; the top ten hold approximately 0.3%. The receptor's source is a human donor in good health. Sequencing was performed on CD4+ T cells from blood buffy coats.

CDR3 sequence reads: CASSPQSGANVLTF. CDR3 DNA sequence: TGTGCCAGTAGCCCACAGTCCGGGGCCAACGTCCTGACTTTC. The J gene is TRBJ2-6, the V gene TRBV19; D not resolved. The CDR3 contains 14 residues. Trimming took 6 bases from V and 4 from J, leaving 10 bases between them. Germline CDR1 reads LNHDA; CDR2 reads SQIVND (reference sequence).